Listed here are 26 T cell receptor beta chains from one sample, sequenced in a study of blood T cell repertoires in COVID-19. Here immunoSEQ multiplex PCR was the method, and the copy in TCRdb shows in-frame clones only, minus some. The data contain 300,000 to 350,000 clones, about nine tenths of them singletons. What was sequenced was peripheral blood. The receptors stem from a woman in her 70s with COVID-19, enrolled during active disease.

The chain joins TRBV5-1 to TRBJ1-3; 12 bases are a match to TRBD1. This CDR3 has 14 residues. Germline values: CDR1 SGHRS, CDR2 YFSETQ. The V gene end was trimmed by 7 bases and the J gene end by 7 bases; junction bases not matched to a gene: 6. The DNA for the CDR3 is TGCGCCAGCTCCCCGGGACAGGGGGCGAACACCATATATTTT. As protein: CASSPGQGANTIYF.

The chain couples TRBV7-2 to TRBJ2-5; 15 bases line up with TRBD2. CDR1 and CDR2 from the germline V gene are SGHTA and FQGNSA. CDR3 length: 16 residues. The V and J ends lost 5 bases and 7 bases, in that order; junction bases with no gene match: 8. Here the CDR3 DNA reads TGTGCCAGCAGCCCAGGACTAGCGGGGGGGTCAGTGACCCAGTACTTC. Translation gives CASSPGLAGGSVTQYF.

The CDR3 region has the DNA TGTGCTAGTGGCTACTCAGGGTCCAGCAATCAGCCCCAGCATTTT. Translation: CASGYSGSSNQPQHF. The chain recombines TRBV12-5 with TRBJ1-5, with D tentatively TRBD1 (5 bases). This CDR3 region has 15 residues. From germline, CDR1 is LGHNT and CDR2 FRNRAP. The V end was cut by 6 bases, the J end by 1 base, with 13 bases between.

The rearrangement links TRBV7-2 to TRBJ1-4; TRBD1 agrees at 8 bases. CDR1 and CDR2 (germline): SGHTA, FQGNSA. The CDR3 is made up of 15 amino acids. V shed 3 bases, J shed 6 bases, and the junction held 6 bases outside the gene matches. This chain's CDR3 is CASSFSGGRDEKLFF. The CDR3 DNA is TGTGCCAGCAGCTTTTCAGGGGGCAGGGATGAAAAACTGTTTTTT. The entire variable domain, with the rest obtained from reference TRBV7-2 and TRBJ1-4, is as follows: GAGVSQSPSNKVTEKGKDVELRCDPISGHTALYWYRQSLGQGLEFLIYFQGNSAPDKSGLPSDRFSAERTGGSVSTLTIQRTQQEDSAVYLCASSFSGGRDEKLFFGSGTQLSVL.

The chain links TRBV12-3 or TRBV12-4 to TRBJ1-5, with D possibly being TRBD1 (6 bases). Deletions cut 6 bases from V and 3 bases from J, with 9 bases between. This CDR3 has 13 residues. DNA for the CDR3: TGTGCCAGCAGCGGACAGTACAATCAGCCCCAGCATTTT. Translating it yields CASSGQYNQPQHF.

The sample holds one count of this clone. V is TRBV24-1 and J is TRBJ1-2; maybe TRBD1 (5 bases). Germline CDR1 reads KGHDR; CDR2 reads SFDVKD. Trimming shortened V by 4 bases and J by 4 bases, and 15 bases separated the two germline ends. There are 15 residues in the CDR3. The CDR3 DNA sequence: TGTGCCACCAGTGAGGGGGGGGACGGGTCCTATGGCTACACCTTC. It yields the protein CATSEGGDGSYGYTF.

The J gene is TRBJ1-2, the V gene TRBV5-6; the match to TRBD1 covers 9 bases. The germline V gene has CDR1 SGHDT and CDR2 YYEEEE. The CDR3 runs 14 residues. The J segment lost 6 bases and the V segment lost 4 bases, leaving 7 bases of the junction unmatched. The CDR3 spells CASSATDRGHGYTF. CDR3 bases: TGTGCCAGCAGCGCTACGGACAGGGGTCATGGCTACACCTTC. Full variable domain (remainder filled in from reference TRBV5-6 and TRBJ1-2): DAGVTQSPTHLIKTRGQQVTLRCSPKSGHDTVSWYQQALGQGPQFIFQYYEEEERQRGNFPDRFSGHQFPNYSSELNVNALLLGDSALYLCASSATDRGHGYTFGSGTRLTVV.

V usage is TRBV28 and J usage is TRBJ1-5; TRBD1 agrees at 9 bases. Trimming cost V 5 bases and J 4 bases; bases outside gene matches: 6. This CDR3 has 15 residues. Per germline, CDR1 MDHEN and CDR2 SYDVKM. DNA for the CDR3: TGTGCCAGCAGTCACCCTGGACAGGGGAATCAGCCCCAGCATTTT. Encoded protein: CASSHPGQGNQPQHF. Filled out from reference TRBV28 and TRBJ1-5, the complete variable domain reads DVKVTQSSRYLVKRTGEKVFLECVQDMDHENMFWYRQDPGLGLRLIYFSYDVKMKEKGDIPEGYSVSREKKERFSLILESASTNQTSMYLCASSHPGQGNQPQHFGDGTRLSIL.

The chain is built from TRBV4-3 and TRBJ2-7; 7 positions match TRBD2. Per the germline V gene, CDR1 is LGHNA and CDR2 is YSLEER. The CDR3 consists of 15 residues. V dropped 0 bases and J dropped 4; count of bases not matched to a gene: 6. CDR3 region: CASSQDVVAGYEQYF. CDR3 in DNA: TGCGCCAGCAGCCAAGACGTAGTAGCGGGTTACGAGCAGTACTTC.

The chain recombines TRBV30 with TRBJ2-7; 8 nucleotides line up with TRBD1. Per the germline V gene, CDR1 is GTSNPN and CDR2 is SVGIG (reference sequence). Unmatched junction bases numbered 8, after V lost 5 bases and J lost 5 bases. The CDR3 extends over 13 amino acids. CDR3 loop: CAWVGQGAHEQYF. In DNA form, the CDR3 reads TGTGCCTGGGTGGGGCAGGGGGCCCACGAGCAGTACTTC.

The chain carries TRBV5-1 and TRBJ1-1; TRBD1 matches 9 bases. V was clipped by 3 bases and J by 7 bases; unmatched bases: 4. Germline assignment: CDR1 SGHRS and CDR2 YFSETQ. The CDR3 is 13 amino acids. CDR3 in amino acids: CASSWGTGSEAFF. The CDR3 bases are TGCGCCAGCAGCTGGGGGACAGGGAGTGAAGCTTTCTTT.

This clone was counted once. The same CDR3 can be traced to other DNA sequences in this sample. The chain recombines TRBV24-1 with TRBJ1-2, with 9 nucleotides matching TRBD1. The CDR3 sequence is 14 residues long. Germline V gene lookup returns CDR1 KGHDR and CDR2 SFDVKD. V lost 4 bases and J lost 5; bases outside the gene matches: 4. CDR3 sequence reads: CATSDPGQGYGYTF. In DNA, the CDR3 is TGTGCCACCAGTGACCCGGGACAGGGATATGGCTACACCTTC.

In the case of this clone: The same CDR3 can be traced to other DNA sequences in this sample. The V and J genes are TRBV12-3 or TRBV12-4 and TRBJ1-5; unclear D gene. The CDR3 sequence is 11 residues long. V shed 1 base and J shed 10 bases, with 5 bases lying between them. Here the CDR3 reads CASSLGGPQHF. The CDR3, as DNA: TGTGCCAGCAGTTTAGGAGGTCCCCAGCATTTT.

The table lists this clone with a count of one. The chain combines TRBV6-5 with TRBJ1-1, with 10 bases matching TRBD1. Germline V CDR1 and CDR2: MNHEY, SVGAGI. Losses at the gene ends were 7 bases for V and 6 bases for J; bases not matched to a gene: 5. The CDR3 spans 13 residues. The CDR3 region is CASKRTGGSEAFF. Here the CDR3 DNA reads TGTGCCAGCAAGCGGACAGGGGGGTCTGAAGCTTTCTTT.

This chain links TRBV5-1 with TRBJ1-1; the match to TRBD1 covers 12 bases. The V gene's germline CDR1 is SGHRS and CDR2 YFSETQ. This CDR3 region has 15 residues. J gave up 2 bases and V 4 bases, and 3 bases lay outside the gene matches. CDR3 protein: CASSPGQGANTEAFF. As DNA, the CDR3 is TGCGCCAGCAGCCCGGGACAGGGGGCAAACACTGAAGCTTTCTTT.

The rearrangement uses TRBV30 and TRBJ2-4; TRBD2 agrees at 7 bases. CDR1 is GTSNPN and CDR2 is SVGIG in the germline V gene (reference sequence). The CDR3 spans 12 residues. V lost 2 bases and J lost 8; bases outside the gene matches: 3. This chain's CDR3 is CAWSTTSDIQYF. The CDR3 region has the DNA TGTGCCTGGAGTACTACTAGCGACATTCAGTACTTC.

About this clone: This same CDR3 is encoded by further DNA sequences in the sample. V usage is TRBV18 and J usage is TRBJ2-7; D is ambiguous. Trimming removed 2 bases from V and 3 bases from J, with 8 bases in between. The CDR3 runs to 13 residues. The germline V gene has CDR1 KGHSH and CDR2 LQKENI. CDR3 amino acids: CASSPSPGYEQYF. The CDR3 region has the DNA TGTGCCAGCTCACCATCTCCAGGCTACGAGCAGTACTTC.

This clone was seen a single time. The chain employs TRBV18 and TRBJ2-7, with TRBD1 matching 7 bases. V trimming: 6 bases; J trimming: 2 bases; junction bases outside the gene matches: 13. CDR3 size: 16 residues. Germline V lookup: CDR1 KGHSH, CDR2 LQKENI. CDR3 sequence: CASSREPGTVTYEQYF. The CDR3 DNA reads as TGTGCCAGCTCGCGTGAGCCTGGGACAGTGACCTACGAGCAGTACTTC.

The chain uses TRBV2 and TRBJ2-1, with 8 bases lining up with TRBD1. Losses at the gene ends were 8 bases for V and 5 bases for J; bases not matched to a gene: 11. The germline V gene encodes CDR1 SNHLY and CDR2 FYNNEI. The CDR3 sequence is 15 residues long. Written as DNA, the CDR3 is TGTGCCAGCGGGAAATCAGGGGGCCTCGACAATGAGCAGTTCTTC. As protein: CASGKSGGLDNEQFF.

This chain connects TRBV15 to TRBJ1-5, with D possibly TRBD1 on 5 matching bases. The V and J ends lost 8 bases and 6 bases respectively, with 17 bases between them. The CDR3 covers 14 residues. Germline CDR1 is LNHNV and CDR2 is YYDKDF (reference sequence). CDR3 protein: CATGGDGQGQPQHF. DNA of the CDR3: TGTGCCACCGGGGGGGACGGTCAGGGTCAGCCCCAGCATTTT. The full variable domain, rest sourced from reference TRBV15 and TRBJ1-5, is DAMVIQNPRYQVTQFGKPVTLSCSQTLNHNVMYWYQQKSSQAPKLLFHYYDKDFNNEADTPDNFQSRRPNTSFCFLDIRSPGLGDTAMYLCATGGDGQGQPQHFGDGTRLSIL.

V and J are TRBV3-1 (or the pseudogene TRBV3-2) and TRBJ2-3; 9 bases line up with TRBD1. The CDR3 covers 15 residues. Germline assignment: CDR1 LGHDT and CDR2 YNNKEL (reference sequence). The junction had 5 bases not matched to a gene; V was cut back by 6 bases and J by 1 base. As DNA, the CDR3 is TGTGCCAGCAGTCAACAGGGGGCCGGCACAGATACGCAGTATTTT. Residues: CASSQQGAGTDTQYF.

The rearrangement joins TRBV19 to TRBJ1-5; TRBD1 matches 7 bases. The CDR3 covers 14 residues. The junction had 6 bases not matched to a gene; V was cut back by 9 bases and J by 1 base. Germline V gives CDR1 LNHDA, CDR2 SQIVND (reference sequence). This CDR3 is CARFDRESNQPQHF. CDR3 coding DNA: TGTGCCAGATTTGACAGGGAAAGCAATCAGCCCCAGCATTTT.

This clone has only one observation. This chain uses TRBV5-1 with TRBJ1-1; D is ambiguous. This CDR3 is built from 14 residues. Trimming shortened V by 1 base and J by 6 bases, and 13 bases separated the two germline ends. Germline lookup yields CDR1 SGHRS and CDR2 YFSETQ. Written as DNA, the CDR3 is TGCGCCAGCAGCTTGTCCTCGGGGAGATCTGAAGCTTTCTTT. As protein: CASSLSSGRSEAFF.

A few counts support this clone. The J gene is TRBJ1-1, the V gene TRBV4-3, with D possibly being TRBD1 (6 bases). Trimming took off 3 bases at V and 0 bases at J, with 17 bases between the two ends. CDR1 and CDR2 from the germline V gene are LGHNA and YSLEER. This CDR3 region has 17 residues. The chain's CDR3 is CASSQGVPGQLNTEAFF. The CDR3 region has the DNA TGCGCCAGCAGCCAGGGAGTACCGGGACAACTGAACACTGAAGCTTTCTTT.

J is TRBJ1-1 and V is TRBV5-6, with 10 nucleotides matching TRBD1. J gave up 3 bases and V 4 bases, and 6 bases lay outside the gene matches. CDR3 size: 15 residues. The germline V gene has CDR1 SGHDT and CDR2 YYEEEE. The DNA of the CDR3 is TGTGCCAGCAGCCCTCGGACAGGGGGGGACACTGAAGCTTTCTTT. Protein sequence: CASSPRTGGDTEAFF.

V gene TRBV9 combines with J gene TRBJ2-3, with a weak D call TRBD2 (6 bases). Germline CDR1 SGDLS, CDR2 YYNGEE. The CDR3 extends over 15 amino acids. V lost 0 bases and J lost 2, with 10 bases in between. CDR3 residues: CASSVGGEITDTQYF. DNA of the CDR3: TGTGCCAGCAGCGTAGGGGGGGAGATCACAGATACGCAGTATTTT.